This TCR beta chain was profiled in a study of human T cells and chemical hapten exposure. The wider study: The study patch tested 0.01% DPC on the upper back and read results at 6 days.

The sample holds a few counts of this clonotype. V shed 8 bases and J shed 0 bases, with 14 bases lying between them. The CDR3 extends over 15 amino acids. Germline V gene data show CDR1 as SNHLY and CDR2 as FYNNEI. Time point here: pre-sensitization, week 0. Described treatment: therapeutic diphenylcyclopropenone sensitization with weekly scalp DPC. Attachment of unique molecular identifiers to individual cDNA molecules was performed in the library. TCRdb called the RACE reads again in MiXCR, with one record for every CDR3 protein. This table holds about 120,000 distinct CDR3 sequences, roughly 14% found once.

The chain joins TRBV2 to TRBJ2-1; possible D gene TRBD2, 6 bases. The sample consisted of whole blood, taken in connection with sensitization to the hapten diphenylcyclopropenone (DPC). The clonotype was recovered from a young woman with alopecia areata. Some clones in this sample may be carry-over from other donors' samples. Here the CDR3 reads CASGKRTNSYNEQFF. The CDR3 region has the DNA TGTGCCAGCGGTAAAAGGACTAACTCCTACAATGAGCAGTTCTTC.